The rows below give T cell receptor beta chains drawn from one sample of a study of T cells in Graves' hyperthyroidism and ophthalmopathy. TCRdb processed the multiplex PCR reads anew with MiXCR; each CDR3 protein has one entry. The repertoire holds hundreds of thousands of distinct CDR3 sequences, with more than 45% as singletons. Sequenced material: peripheral blood or thyroid tissue (not recorded which). These TCRs come from a woman between 18 and 29 years old with Graves' hyperthyroidism. Each CDR3 is given with its conserved first and last residue. The order of the fields is V gene, J gene, D gene, clone size, CDR3 protein, CDR3 DNA. The D gene is left open where the match is weak. Part of the rows lack a size; the others show once, few, many or a class for expanded clones.

v_gene: TRBV2
j_gene: TRBJ2-5
d_gene: NA
abundance: NA
CDR3aa: CASRYRALGKTQYF
CDR3nt: TGTGCCAGCAGATACAGGGCCCTCGGAAAGACCCAGTACTTC

v_gene: TRBV6-6
j_gene: TRBJ2-5
d_gene: TRBD2
abundance: many
CDR3aa: CASSYPSSGPETQYF
CDR3nt: TGTGCCAGCAGTTACCCCTCTAGCGGACCGGAGACCCAGTACTTC

v_gene: TRBV15
j_gene: TRBJ2-3
d_gene: NA
abundance: NA
CDR3aa: CATARDTQYF
CDR3nt: TGTGCCACCGCTCGGGATACGCAGTATTTT

v_gene: TRBV7-9
j_gene: TRBJ2-7
d_gene: NA
abundance: many
CDR3aa: CASSFPGEQYF
CDR3nt: TGTGCCAGCAGCTTTCCTGGGGAGCAGTACTTC

v_gene: TRBV10-3
j_gene: TRBJ1-1
d_gene: NA
abundance: NA
CDR3aa: CAISGGASEAFF
CDR3nt: TGTGCCATCAGTGGGGGGGCATCTGAAGCTTTCTTT

v_gene: TRBV2
j_gene: TRBJ2-5
d_gene: TRBD1
abundance: NA
CDR3aa: CASPRQGQETQYF
CDR3nt: TGTGCCAGTCCTCGACAGGGGCAAGAGACCCAGTACTTC

v_gene: TRBV7-2
j_gene: TRBJ1-1
d_gene: TRBD1
abundance: many
CDR3aa: CASSMSGGLEAFF
CDR3nt: TGTGCCAGCAGCATGTCAGGGGGCCTTGAAGCTTTCTTT

v_gene: TRBV7-8
j_gene: TRBJ2-5
d_gene: NA
abundance: few
CDR3aa: CASSLIDNQETQYF
CDR3nt: TGTGCCAGCAGCTTAATCGACAACCAAGAGACCCAGTACTTC

v_gene: TRBV29-1
j_gene: TRBJ1-2
d_gene: TRBD1
abundance: many
CDR3aa: CSVDRQGEGYGYTF
CDR3nt: TGCAGCGTTGACCGACAGGGGGAAGGCTATGGCTACACCTTC

v_gene: TRBV7-8
j_gene: TRBJ2-7
d_gene: TRBD2
abundance: NA
CDR3aa: CASSQGGLAAKQYF
CDR3nt: TGTGCCAGCAGCCAAGGTGGACTAGCGGCTAAGCAGTACTTC

v_gene: TRBV2
j_gene: TRBJ1-2
d_gene: NA
abundance: many
CDR3aa: CASSDKTVYGYTF
CDR3nt: TGTGCCAGCAGTGACAAGACCGTCTATGGCTACACCTTC

v_gene: TRBV29-1
j_gene: TRBJ2-3
d_gene: TRBD2
abundance: few
CDR3aa: CSVEALAGGTDTQYF
CDR3nt: TGCAGCGTTGAAGCACTAGCGGGAGGCACAGATACGCAGTATTTT

v_gene: TRBV24-1
j_gene: TRBJ1-1
d_gene: TRBD1
abundance: NA
CDR3aa: CATRETGGPNTEAFF
CDR3nt: TGTGCCACCCGAGAGACAGGGGGCCCGAACACTGAAGCTTTCTTT

v_gene: TRBV14
j_gene: TRBJ2-5
d_gene: NA
abundance: many
CDR3aa: CASSLRQAQETQYF
CDR3nt: TGTGCCAGCAGCCTAAGACAGGCCCAAGAGACCCAGTACTTC

v_gene: TRBV7-2
j_gene: TRBJ1-1
d_gene: NA
abundance: NA
CDR3aa: CASSPADKNTEAFF
CDR3nt: TGTGCCAGCAGCCCTGCGGACAAGAACACTGAAGCTTTCTTT

v_gene: TRBV9
j_gene: TRBJ1-3
d_gene: NA
abundance: many
CDR3aa: CASSATSSGNTIYF
CDR3nt: TGTGCCAGCAGCGCGACTAGCTCTGGAAACACCATATATTTT

v_gene: TRBV7-3
j_gene: TRBJ1-1
d_gene: NA
abundance: many
CDR3aa: CASAKEGGTEAFF
CDR3nt: TGTGCCAGCGCGAAGGAGGGAGGGACTGAAGCTTTCTTT

v_gene: TRBV7-6
j_gene: TRBJ1-5
d_gene: TRBD1
abundance: NA
CDR3aa: CASSLKSGTGGRNQPQHF
CDR3nt: TGTGCCAGCAGCTTAAAATCCGGGACAGGGGGTCGAAATCAGCCCCAGCATTTT

v_gene: TRBV2
j_gene: TRBJ2-2
d_gene: TRBD1
abundance: many
CDR3aa: CASSAGQGTGELFF
CDR3nt: TGTGCCAGCAGTGCCGGACAGGGGACCGGGGAGCTGTTTTTT

v_gene: TRBV7-6
j_gene: TRBJ1-3
d_gene: NA
abundance: NA
CDR3aa: CASSLAPGSGGNTIYF
CDR3nt: TGTGCCAGCAGCTTAGCCCCAGGGTCAGGTGGAAACACCATATATTTT

v_gene: TRBV4-3
j_gene: TRBJ2-7
d_gene: NA
abundance: many
CDR3aa: CASSRKQGDEQYF
CDR3nt: TGCGCCAGCAGCCGTAAACAGGGAGACGAGCAGTACTTC

v_gene: TRBV7-9
j_gene: TRBJ2-7
d_gene: NA
abundance: NA
CDR3aa: CASSRGAVGEQYF
CDR3nt: TGTGCCAGCAGCAGGGGGGCGGTAGGGGAGCAGTACTTC

v_gene: TRBV10-3
j_gene: TRBJ2-7
d_gene: NA
abundance: once
CDR3aa: CAISGEYEQYF
CDR3nt: TGTGCCATCAGCGGGGAATACGAGCAGTACTTC

v_gene: TRBV20-1
j_gene: TRBJ1-2
d_gene: NA
abundance: many
CDR3aa: CSARTEGYTF
CDR3nt: TGCAGTGCTAGGACGGAAGGCTACACCTTC

v_gene: TRBV15
j_gene: TRBJ2-5
d_gene: NA
abundance: NA
CDR3aa: CATSRGDSGQETQYF
CDR3nt: TGTGCCACCAGCAGAGGAGACAGTGGTCAGGAGACCCAGTACTTC

v_gene: TRBV24-1
j_gene: TRBJ1-2
d_gene: NA
abundance: once
CDR3aa: CAWTTGEYGYTF
CDR3nt: TGTGCCTGGACTACGGGGGAGTATGGCTACACCTTC

v_gene: TRBV29-1
j_gene: TRBJ1-2
d_gene: NA
abundance: NA
CDR3aa: CSVDASDLYGYTF
CDR3nt: TGCAGCGTTGATGCCAGCGACCTCTATGGCTACACCTTC

v_gene: TRBV5-1
j_gene: TRBJ2-7
d_gene: NA
abundance: few
CDR3aa: CASSQRLTGTYEQYF
CDR3nt: TGCGCCAGCAGCCAGCGGCTCACGGGCACCTACGAGCAGTACTTC

v_gene: TRBV7-2
j_gene: TRBJ2-7
d_gene: TRBD1
abundance: few
CDR3aa: CASIPGTGASEQYF
CDR3nt: TGTGCCAGCATCCCCGGGACAGGGGCGTCCGAGCAGTACTTC

v_gene: TRBV5-1
j_gene: TRBJ1-2
d_gene: TRBD1
abundance: few
CDR3aa: CASSLGDRDGYTF
CDR3nt: TGCGCCAGCAGCTTGGGCGACAGGGATGGCTACACCTTC

v_gene: TRBV2
j_gene: TRBJ1-5
d_gene: NA
abundance: many
CDR3aa: CASRDGGSGNQPQHF
CDR3nt: TGTGCCAGCAGGGACGGGGGTAGCGGCAATCAGCCCCAGCATTTT

v_gene: TRBV11-2
j_gene: TRBJ1-5
d_gene: NA
abundance: NA
CDR3aa: CASSHGDTVNSNQPQHF
CDR3nt: TGCGCCAGCAGCCATGGTGACACAGTTAATAGCAATCAGCCCCAGCATTTT

v_gene: TRBV25-1
j_gene: TRBJ1-5
d_gene: TRBD1
abundance: NA
CDR3aa: CASSPRRGRDQPQHF
CDR3nt: TGTGCCAGCTCACCACGCAGGGGGCGGGATCAGCCCCAGCATTTT

v_gene: TRBV10-3
j_gene: TRBJ1-1
d_gene: NA
abundance: once
CDR3aa: CASTLGRNTEAFF
CDR3nt: TGTGCCAGCACCTTGGGGCGGAACACTGAAGCTTTCTTT

v_gene: TRBV7-8
j_gene: TRBJ1-5
d_gene: NA
abundance: few
CDR3aa: CASSLGVVGNQPQHF
CDR3nt: TGTGCCAGCAGCTTAGGGGTGGTTGGCAATCAGCCCCAGCATTTT

v_gene: TRBV12-3/TRBV12-4
j_gene: TRBJ1-2
d_gene: TRBD1
abundance: NA
CDR3aa: CASSFGTGRSYTF
CDR3nt: TGTGCCAGCAGCTTCGGGACAGGGCGAAGCTACACCTTC

v_gene: TRBV7-2
j_gene: TRBJ1-1
d_gene: NA
abundance: many
CDR3aa: CASSLIAMNTEAFF
CDR3nt: TGTGCCAGCAGTTTAATCGCGATGAACACTGAAGCTTTCTTT

v_gene: TRBV6-6
j_gene: TRBJ1-2
d_gene: NA
abundance: many
CDR3aa: CASSYSPGYYGYTF
CDR3nt: TGTGCCAGCAGTTATTCACCGGGATACTATGGCTACACCTTC

v_gene: TRBV9
j_gene: TRBJ2-7
d_gene: NA
abundance: NA
CDR3aa: CASSLGGLVVYEQYF
CDR3nt: TGCGCCAGCAGCTTAGGGGGGCTAGTGGTCTACGAGCAGTACTTC